What follows is one T cell receptor beta chain and its context. This clonotype was detected ten times or more. Its binding antigen is unknown. Base qualities are missing; no much larger clone stands one base away. The TCR beta CDR3 regions were amplified from RNA transcripts. The first round of RT-PCR for the TCR CDR3 was performed with the HTBI primer set and the Qiagen OneStep RT-PCR kit. The libraries were constructed in a second round of multiplex PCR and then size-selected and purified. The libraries were sequenced on an Illumina HiSeq2000 using paired-end 100 bp reads. On the study's bioinformatics: Raw data were processed with SOAPnuke, discarding reads with adapters, uncalled bases, mean Phred below 15, or no exact constant-primer or identifier match. COPE v1.2.5 was used to merge the high-quality paired reads, and each unique nucleotide sequence was defined as a clonotype. Clonotypes were aligned to IMGT TRBV, TRBD and TRBJ reference segments using MiTCR v1.1. Only V-J combinations with frequency above 0.0001, covering 99% to 99.2% of repertoires, were analysed. The TCS score was defined as F50 (clonal expansion) divided by E x V (chaos), with BLOSUM62-based TCRdist calculated between CDR3 peptides within each V-J. Welch's t-statistics and random forest reduced 500 to 550 V-J features to 13, which were used in a naive Bayes classifier (R e1071). TCRdb reworked the public reads: Q25 trimming with fastp, MiXCR clone assembly, productive beta chains retained. Under each unique CDR3 protein, matching rows form one entry showing the most common genes and DNA. TCRdb, rather than the study authors, made the V and J calls. The sample data list 300,000 to 400,000 distinct CDR3 sequences, and around 15% of these were observed just once. The top ten constitute about 19% of the sample.

The data stem from a study of T cells in Graves' hyperthyroidism and ophthalmopathy (dated by TCRdb to the late 2010s). Regarding the complete study: Peripheral blood was collected at initial diagnosis, before any treatment. To identify distinguishing TCR V-J signatures, a discovery cohort of around 100 patients was used, comprising 40 to 45 with Graves' ophthalmopathy and some 60 with stable Graves' hyperthyroidism. Whether ophthalmopathy could be predicted prospectively was tested in an independent validation cohort made up of about 18 hyperthyroidism patients plus 17 patients who later progressed to ophthalmopathy. The 80 to 100 discovery patients were randomly divided into training and test sets at a 7:3 ratio. In several Graves' hyperthyroidism patients, the study also compared T-cell repertoires from thyroid tissue with T-cell repertoires from blood. After blood sampling, hyperthyroidism patients were treated with methimazole at a starting dose of 30 mg daily, and ophthalmopathy patients were treated with high-dose intravenous methylprednisolone. According to the paper, TCR Vbeta CDR3 sequencing was carried out on more than 120 peripheral blood samples, which came from about 45 ophthalmopathy, 75 or so hyperthyroidism and roughly 17 progressor patients. Results the study describes overall, beyond this receptor: In validation, the model predicted progression to ophthalmopathy with roughly 66% sensitivity and roughly 75% specificity, a median of 6.5 months before onset. In cross-validation, a model built on a 13 V-J signature told ophthalmopathy apart from stable hyperthyroidism with approximately 90% sensitivity and approximately 81% specificity, and in testing the same model reached 80%/75%. No statistical method was used to fix the sample size in advance, and group allocation was not hidden from the investigators. Most expanded thyroid clonotypes (frequency above 0.001) were also detected in blood, suggesting blood repertoires may reflect thyroid immune responses.

Ophthalmopathy patients had moderately to severely active disease, with a Clinical Activity Score of 3 or more, a NOSPECS grade of 4 or more, and a disease duration of less than 3 months. Exclusion was applied to patients with uncontrolled infections, other autoimmune diseases, pregnancy or lactation. Clinical symptoms, serum thyroxine and TRAb, thyroid ultrasound, and orbital computed tomography formed the basis for the diagnoses. Ficoll-Paque density gradient centrifugation was used to isolate PBMCs from about 9.4 ml of fresh peripheral blood. Total RNA was extracted with Trizol reagent, and quality was checked on an Agilent 2100 Bioanalyzer. From the germline V gene, CDR1 is SNHLY and CDR2 is FYNNEI. Cut back by 8 bases and 3 bases, the V and J ends lie 19 bases apart. The CDR3 sequence holds 15 residues, the cysteine and phenylalanine included. Solely the CDR3 DNA is kept, with 45 bases framed from the first base.

This TCR came from a woman aged 25 to 39 with Graves' ophthalmopathy. The sequencing input was blood. Recombination joined TRBV2 with TRBJ1-2; TRBD1 is possibly the D segment (5 matching bases). The sequence in DNA is TGTGCCAGCCCCCTGCCTGGGGCTAGGGACTATGGCTACACCTTC. It translates as CASPLPGARDYGYTF. Here the CDR3 is joined to the reference TRBV2 and TRBJ1-2 genes, and the full variable domain is: EPEVTQTPSHQVTQMGQEVILRCVPISNHLYFYWYRQILGQKVEFLVSFYNNEISEKSEIFDDQFSVERPDGSNFTLKIRSTKLEDSAMYFCASPLPGARDYGYTFGSGTRLTVV.